This TCR beta chain was sequenced during a study of cytomegalovirus exposure and HLA in healthy donors. The study's findings and limits: Reportedly, fewer N-insertions than the 666-donor mean appeared in an Asian-associated ancestry cluster in a later analysis.

This PCR relied on a set of 60 Vbeta primers and 13 Jbeta primers. Sequencing was performed with immunoSEQ multiplex PCR; in TCRdb, only in-frame clones are kept and a portion is missing. This table holds about 140,000 clones, about 75% found once. As concerns this clone: Its antigen is unidentified.

The CDR3 totals 15 residues. The V and J ends lost 4 bases and 6 bases respectively, with 17 bases between them. The germline V gene encodes CDR1 SGHTA and CDR2 FQGTGA. Material for sequencing was PBMCs. This receptor was taken from a man aged 40-49 years in good health and CMV-seronegative. This chain links TRBV7-3 with TRBJ2-3, with TRBD2 as a possible D gene (6 bases). Here the CDR3 DNA reads TGTGCCAGCAGCTCATCCCCCTGGAGGGCGGATACGCAGTATTTT. It encodes CASSSSPWRADTQYF.